Listed below are T cell receptor beta chains from one sample, sequenced in a study of T cells in Graves' hyperthyroidism and ophthalmopathy. Using its own MiXCR run on the multiplex PCR reads, TCRdb lists one record per CDR3 protein. Found here are roughly 300,000 distinct CDR3 sequences, around 20% of them singletons; the top ten hold around 50%. The sample taken for sequencing was blood. These receptors were taken from a woman aged 50 to 60 with Graves' hyperthyroidism. Both conserved end residues are part of each CDR3.

TRBV7-8 CASSTGSLDRVDEKLFF
TRBV28 CASSLGPTATNEKLFF
TRBV7-3 CASSFGDRAADTQYF
TRBV7-8 CASSLGGQGTDTQYF
TRBV28 CASSRGTTFQETQYF
TRBV5-1 CASSLSGSLGGGDGYTF
TRBV28 CASSEVTQPQHF
TRBV3-1 CASSQRSRYNEQFF
TRBV4-1 CASSQEGRTGTKTQYF
TRBV12-3/TRBV12-4 CASSRTAGSSYEQYF
TRBV20-1 CSASGGHGMYEQYF
TRBV5-1 CASSLGGKTGELFF
TRBV20-1 CSASNPGQPKSDTQYF
TRBV10-3 CAAQGGQGQGNTEAFF
TRBV24-1 CATSEARQPNNEQFF
TRBV20-1 CSGLIYGEVNEKLFF
TRBV7-2 CASSLVAGGPGNEQFF
TRBV28 CASNQPRQSTDTQYF
TRBV5-1 CASSPRTELNTEAFF
TRBV7-9 CASSILAGTTDTQYF
TRBV5-1 CASSPGPSRAKNIQYF
TRBV18 CASSQGLAGEHEQFF
TRBV27 CASSWGGRVQETQYF
TRBV11-1 CASSLAPGLAGNEQFF
TRBV11-2 CASRRPGTGPYEQYF
TRBV10-3 CAISVLANNEQFF
TRBV3-1 CASSQDSGASAYNEQFF
TRBV27 CASTDPGSGQPQHF
TRBV6-1 CASSLGTGGLPQHF
TRBV19 CASSPHGVPGHLSQETQYF
TRBV18 CASSPSWGGTEETQYF
TRBV7-9 CASSSRALSDEQFF
TRBV20-1 CSIHSGISTDTQYF